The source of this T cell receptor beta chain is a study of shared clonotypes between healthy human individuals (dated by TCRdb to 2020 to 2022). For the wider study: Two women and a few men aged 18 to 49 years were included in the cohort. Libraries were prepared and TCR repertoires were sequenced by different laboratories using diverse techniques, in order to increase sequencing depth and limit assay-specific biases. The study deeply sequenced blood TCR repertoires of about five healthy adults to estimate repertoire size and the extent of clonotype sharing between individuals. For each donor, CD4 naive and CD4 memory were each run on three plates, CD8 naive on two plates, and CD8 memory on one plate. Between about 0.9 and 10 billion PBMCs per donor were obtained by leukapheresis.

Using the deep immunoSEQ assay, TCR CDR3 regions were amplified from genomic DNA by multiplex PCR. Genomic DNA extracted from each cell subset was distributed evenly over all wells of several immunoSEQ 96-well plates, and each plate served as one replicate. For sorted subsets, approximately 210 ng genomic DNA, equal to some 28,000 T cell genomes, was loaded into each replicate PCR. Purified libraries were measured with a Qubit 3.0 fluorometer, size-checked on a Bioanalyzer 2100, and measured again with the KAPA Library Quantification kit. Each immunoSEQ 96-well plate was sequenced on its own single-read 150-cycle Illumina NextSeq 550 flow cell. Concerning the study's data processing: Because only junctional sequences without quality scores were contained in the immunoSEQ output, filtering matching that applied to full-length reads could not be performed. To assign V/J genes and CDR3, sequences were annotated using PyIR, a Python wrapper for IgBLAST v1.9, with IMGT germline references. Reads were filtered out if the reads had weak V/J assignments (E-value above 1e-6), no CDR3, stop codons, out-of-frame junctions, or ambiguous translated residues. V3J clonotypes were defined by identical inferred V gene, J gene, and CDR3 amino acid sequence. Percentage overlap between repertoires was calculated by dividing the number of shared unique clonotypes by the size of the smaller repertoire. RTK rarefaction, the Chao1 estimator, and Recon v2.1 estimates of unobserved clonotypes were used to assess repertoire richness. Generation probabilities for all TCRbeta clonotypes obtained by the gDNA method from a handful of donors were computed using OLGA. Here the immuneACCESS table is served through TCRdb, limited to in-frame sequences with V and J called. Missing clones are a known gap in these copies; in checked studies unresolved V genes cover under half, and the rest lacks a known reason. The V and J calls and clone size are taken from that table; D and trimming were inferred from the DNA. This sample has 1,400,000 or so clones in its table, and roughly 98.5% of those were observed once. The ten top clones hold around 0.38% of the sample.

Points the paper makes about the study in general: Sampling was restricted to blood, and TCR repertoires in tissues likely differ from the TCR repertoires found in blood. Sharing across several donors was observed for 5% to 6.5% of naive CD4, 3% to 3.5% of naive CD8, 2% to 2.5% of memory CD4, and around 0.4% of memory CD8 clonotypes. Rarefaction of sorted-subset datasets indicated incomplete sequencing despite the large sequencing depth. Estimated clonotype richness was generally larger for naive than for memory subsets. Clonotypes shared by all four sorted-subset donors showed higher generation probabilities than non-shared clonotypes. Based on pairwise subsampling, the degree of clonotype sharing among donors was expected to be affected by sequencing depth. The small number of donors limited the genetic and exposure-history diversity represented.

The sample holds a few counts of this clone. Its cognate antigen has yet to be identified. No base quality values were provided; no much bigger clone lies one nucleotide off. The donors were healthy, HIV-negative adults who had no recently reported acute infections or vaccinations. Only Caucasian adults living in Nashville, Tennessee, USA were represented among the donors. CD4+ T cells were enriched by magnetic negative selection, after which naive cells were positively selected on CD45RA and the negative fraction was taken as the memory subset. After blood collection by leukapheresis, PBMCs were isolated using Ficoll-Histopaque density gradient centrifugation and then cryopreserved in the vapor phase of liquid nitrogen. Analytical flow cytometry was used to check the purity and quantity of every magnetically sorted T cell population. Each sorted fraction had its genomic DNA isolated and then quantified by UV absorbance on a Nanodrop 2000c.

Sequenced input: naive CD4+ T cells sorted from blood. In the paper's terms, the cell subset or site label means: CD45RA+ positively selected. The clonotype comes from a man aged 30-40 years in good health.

The CDR3 here reads CASSLEGGNTIYF. The bases read TGTGCCAGCAGCTTAGAGGGTGGAAACACCATATATTTT. The chain links TRBV7-2 with TRBJ1-3, with no reliable assignment of the D segment. CDR1 and CDR2, per the germline V gene, are SGHTA and FQGNSA. Trimming takes 1 base from V and 3 bases from J, and the germline ends sit 4 bases apart. The CDR3 covers 13 residues, taking in both the cysteine and the phenylalanine. The sequence is cut down to CDR3 DNA, 39 bases in frame from base 1.